This TCR beta chain was documented in a study of type 1 and type 2 diabetes patients. On the study more broadly: Donors were type 1 diabetes, type 2 diabetes, or nondiabetic controls.

Genomic DNA was the PCR template. A primer set of 30 forward and 13 reverse primers amplified the CDR3. Each CDR3 protein gets one entry after TCRdb re-called the multiplex PCR reads with MiXCR. Here the sample spans about 270,000 distinct CDR3 sequences, roughly 44% being singletons. This clonotype was counted at least ten times. Sample: peripheral blood mononuclear cells (PBMCs). This sequence was found in a man aged 18 to 35 with type 2 diabetes.

The CDR3 reads CASSTFDGNANYGYTF. The CDR3 DNA is TGTGCCAGCAGCACCTTCGACGGAAATGCTAACTATGGCTACACCTTC. J is TRBJ1-2 and V is TRBV2, with unresolved D. Trimming took 6 bases from V and 0 from J, leaving 17 bases between them. This CDR3 has 16 amino acids. CDR1 and CDR2 from the germline V gene are SNHLY and FYNNEI.